This T cell receptor (beta chain) emerged from a study of CD8+ T cells in alopecia areata. Study-level information: For the treated group, dosing was oral tofacitinib at 5 to 10 mg twice daily. Once tofacitinib had been taken for 6 to 18 months, 6 months off drug followed.

Germline assignment: CDR1 LGHNA and CDR2 YNFKEQ. The CDR3 runs 13 residues. The germline V and J ends were trimmed by 1 base and 6 bases, with 9 bases remaining between them. Sequencing templates came from extracted RNA that was reverse transcribed into cDNA. Produced via immunoSEQ multiplex PCR; TCRdb's table is partial and in-frame only. Found here are approximately 170,000 clones, 55% to 70% of them singletons; the top ten hold 0.65% to 0.7%. Treatment indicated: oral pan-JAK inhibitor, 5-10 mg twice daily. This receptor was identified in a human donor with alopecia areata. V is TRBV4-2 and J is TRBJ1-2; no firm D call. The input for sequencing was CD4+ T cells sorted from blood, taken at week 4, from a patient treated with tofacitinib. CDR3 sequence reads: CASSQGADDGYTF. CDR3 nucleotide sequence: TGTGCCAGCAGCCAAGGGGCGGACGATGGCTACACCTTC.